The rows below give T cell receptor beta chains drawn from one sample of a study of T-cell reconstitution after alpha-beta-depleted transplantation in children. TCRdb re-called the PCR reads through MiXCR, storing one row per CDR3 protein. Counted here are hundreds of thousands of distinct CDR3 sequences, around 13% occurring once; the ten biggest clones make up 0.75% to 0.85%. Sequencing was performed on PBMCs, taken before TCRalphabeta/CD19-depleted stem cell transplant. The receptors come from a girl aged 2-10 years with congenital amegakaryocytic thrombocytopenia, due to receive a stem cell transplant. Both conserved end residues are part of each CDR3. The D gene is left open where the match is weak. Size is omitted from some rows. Given values are once, few, many or a class for expanded clones.

clone_size j_call d_call v_call cdr3_nt cdr3_aa
many TRBJ2-7 NA TRBV2 TGTGCCAGCAGTGACATAATAAACTACGAGCAGTACTTC CASSDIINYEQYF
few TRBJ2-7 NA TRBV11-2 TGTGCCAGCAGCACGTTCCAGGGGTACGAGCAGTACTTC CASSTFQGYEQYF
many TRBJ1-5 TRBD1 TRBV29-1 TGCAGCGTTCAGACAGGGGAAGGTGGCAATCAGCCCCAGCATTTT CSVQTGEGGNQPQHF
NA TRBJ2-3 TRBD2 TRBV12-3/TRBV12-4 TGTGCCAGCAGGTCAACTAGCGGGAGGGCGTGGGATACGCAGTATTTT CASRSTSGRAWDTQYF
NA TRBJ2-7 NA TRBV5-5 TGTGCCAGCAGCTTGTTAGGCGGGACCCTCACTCTTGAGCAGTACTTC CASSLLGGTLTLEQYF
NA TRBJ2-1 TRBD2 TRBV20-1 TGCAGTGCTAGAGTCCAGACTAGCGGGTACAGCTCCTACAATGAGCAGTTCTTC CSARVQTSGYSSYNEQFF
NA TRBJ2-5 NA TRBV7-3 TGTGCCAGCAGCTTATTTTCCAGGGCTCCCCAAGAGACCCAGTACTTC CASSLFSRAPQETQYF
many TRBJ2-1 NA TRBV11-2 TGTGCCAGCAGCTCTACTAATTTTACTCGGAGAAGCTCCTACAATGAGCAGTTCTTC CASSSTNFTRRSSYNEQFF
NA TRBJ1-1 NA TRBV6-1 TGTGCCAGCAGTGAAAATTGGGGTGAAGCTTTCTTT CASSENWGEAFF
many TRBJ2-3 NA TRBV5-1 TGCGCCAGCAGCTTGTCCCCGGGGGTGCGCACAGATACGCAGTATTTT CASSLSPGVRTDTQYF
many TRBJ2-1 NA TRBV29-1 TGCAGCGTTGAATGGGCAGGCAATGAGCAGTTCTTC CSVEWAGNEQFF
NA TRBJ1-6 NA TRBV7-9 TGTGCCAGCAGCTTAGGGGAGGCGGATGGGACCCTCCACTTT CASSLGEADGTLHF
many TRBJ2-1 NA TRBV5-1 TGCGCCAGCAGCTTGGCATTTCCCAGCAATGAGCAGTTCTTC CASSLAFPSNEQFF
many TRBJ1-1 NA TRBV5-1 TGCGCCAGCAGCTTGGACAGTGAAGCTTTCTTT CASSLDSEAFF
NA TRBJ2-1 TRBD2 TRBV18 TGTGCCAGCTCACCACGGACTAGCGGGAGGGGAGAGCAGTTCTTC CASSPRTSGRGEQFF
many TRBJ2-7 NA TRBV12-3/TRBV12-4 TGTGCCAGCAGTCCTAGGAGGGGGTACGAGCAGTACTTC CASSPRRGYEQYF
many TRBJ2-1 TRBD2 TRBV7-9 TGTGCCAGCAGCTCAACCGGGACTAGCGGTTCCAATGAGCAGTTCTTC CASSSTGTSGSNEQFF
many TRBJ2-5 TRBD2 TRBV18 TGTGCCAGCTCACCACGACTAGCGTCCCAAGAGACCCAGTACTTC CASSPRLASQETQYF
many TRBJ2-5 TRBD1 TRBV10-3 TGTGCCATCAGTGAGGTAGACAGGGTTGAAGAGACCCAGTACTTC CAISEVDRVEETQYF
few TRBJ2-7 NA TRBV27 TGTGCCAGCAGTTTACGACCAGGACCCTACGAGCAGTACTTC CASSLRPGPYEQYF
many TRBJ2-7 NA TRBV12-3/TRBV12-4 TGTGCCAGCAGTTTCGTCTCCTACGAGCAGTACTTC CASSFVSYEQYF
few TRBJ2-3 NA TRBV4-1 TGCGCCAGCAGCCAGGCCCCCCGCCAAGAGGGTGGCGATACGCAGTATTTT CASSQAPRQEGGDTQYF
many TRBJ2-2 NA TRBV20-1 TGCAGTGCTAGGGGGGGACGCTATCCTAAAGAGGGCGGGGAGCTGTTTTTT CSARGGRYPKEGGELFF
NA TRBJ1-1 NA TRBV12-3/TRBV12-4 TGTGCCAGCAGTTTTGGAGGGGTGGACACTGAAGCTTTCTTT CASSFGGVDTEAFF
few TRBJ2-5 NA TRBV2 TGTGCCACCTCATCACAAGAGACCCAGTACTTC CATSSQETQYF
NA TRBJ2-1 NA TRBV18 TGTGCCAGCTCACCACCGTTCGGCTTTTACAATGAGCAGTTCTTC CASSPPFGFYNEQFF
NA TRBJ2-2 TRBD2 TRBV7-8 TGTGCCAGCAGCCCACTAGCGGGAGTGTTCGGGGAGCTGTTTTTT CASSPLAGVFGELFF
many TRBJ2-5 NA TRBV10-1 TGCGCCAGCAGTGAGGGACACCAAGAGACCCAGTACTTC CASSEGHQETQYF
NA TRBJ2-3 NA TRBV6-4 TGTGCCAGCAGTGTCAGTAACGGGGACGGCACAGATACGCAGTATTTT CASSVSNGDGTDTQYF
NA TRBJ2-1 NA TRBV5-1 TGCGCCACCGCCGGACAGAACAATGAGCAGTTCTTC CATAGQNNEQFF
few TRBJ2-7 TRBD2 TRBV5-1 TGCGCCAGCAGGCGGAGCCCTAGCGGGAAAGACGAGCAGTACTTC CASRRSPSGKDEQYF
many TRBJ2-7 NA TRBV29-1 TGCAGCGTTCTAGCGGACAGCTCCTACGAGCAGTACTTC CSVLADSSYEQYF
many TRBJ2-5 NA TRBV20-1 TGCAGTGCTGGGGGGACTTCGGGCCCACAAGAGACCCAGTACTTC CSAGGTSGPQETQYF
NA TRBJ2-1 TRBD2 TRBV5-1 TGCGCCAGCAGCCGACTAGCGTCGAGCTCCTACAATGAGCAGTTCTTC CASSRLASSSYNEQFF
many TRBJ2-2 TRBD2 TRBV20-1 TGCAGTGCTAGAGATATGGCTAGCGGGAGGGCCAACACCGGGGAGCTGTTTTTT CSARDMASGRANTGELFF
few TRBJ2-3 TRBD2 TRBV7-6 TGTGCCACCGGGACTAGAGACACAGATACGCAGTATTTT CATGTRDTDTQYF
many TRBJ2-3 TRBD2 TRBV20-1 TGCAGTGCTAGGCCTGCCGGACTAGCTTTCACAGATACGCAGTATTTT CSARPAGLAFTDTQYF
few TRBJ2-1 NA TRBV7-7 TGTGCCAGCAGCCCCCAGGGGTTCAGCGATGAGCAGTTCTTC CASSPQGFSDEQFF
many TRBJ2-3 TRBD1 TRBV2 TGTGCCAGCAGTGAGGACAGGACCACAGATACGCAGTATTTT CASSEDRTTDTQYF
many TRBJ1-1 NA TRBV9 TGTGCCAGCAGCAAAGGGGGTGGTGTCACTGAAGCTTTCTTT CASSKGGGVTEAFF
few TRBJ2-3 NA TRBV7-2 TGTGCCAGCAGCTTAGTTGGCGGGGCGAACACAGATACGCAGTATTTT CASSLVGGANTDTQYF
many TRBJ2-5 NA TRBV7-2 TGTGCCAGCAGCTTAGGTCTCGGGCCGATCCAAGAGACCCAGTACTTC CASSLGLGPIQETQYF
many TRBJ1-4 NA TRBV29-1 TGCAGCGTCCGACAGAGACTAGGAGAAAAACTGTTTTTT CSVRQRLGEKLFF
many TRBJ2-3 TRBD2 TRBV5-5 TGTGCCAGCAGCTTGGCCCCAGGACTAGCGGGCACAGATACGCAGTATTTT CASSLAPGLAGTDTQYF
many TRBJ2-3 TRBD2 TRBV12-3/TRBV12-4 TGTGCCAGCAGTTTAAGCCTAGCGGGAGGATTAGATACGCAGTATTTT CASSLSLAGGLDTQYF
once TRBJ2-1 TRBD2 TRBV30 TGTGCCTGGATTGGGGCGGGGGCCTACAATGAGCAGTTCTTC CAWIGAGAYNEQFF
many TRBJ2-5 TRBD2 TRBV20-1 TGCAGTGCTAGAGAACTCAGCGGGACCTTCTTGGAGACCCAGTACTTC CSARELSGTFLETQYF
many TRBJ2-2 NA TRBV29-1 TGCAGCGTTGAAGAGGGCCCCGGGGAGCTGTTTTTT CSVEEGPGELFF
many TRBJ2-3 NA TRBV6-5 TGTGCCAGCAGTTACGGGGGCAAGGCAGATACGCAGTATTTT CASSYGGKADTQYF